This record covers a single T cell receptor (beta chain). Its target is unknown. The CDR3 is made up of 13 amino acids. V dropped 3 bases and J dropped 1 base, with 9 bases sitting between them. Germline V gene sequence: CDR1 SQVTM, CDR2 ANQGSEA. The data are from a study of beta chain features in type 1 diabetes. Whole-study results and caveats: Type 1 diabetes patients had VDJ junctions that carried fewer insertions and more deletions. Shorter TCRB CDR3s, moderately but significantly so, were found in Type 1 diabetes patients in all four CD4+ subsets.

Reverse transcription of all isolated RNA meant that expressed TCRB transcripts were sequenced. Method: immunoSEQ multiplex PCR; TCRdb's copy keeps in-frame clones and lacks some. The repertoire consists of some 160,000 clones, with 9% to 10% occurring once and the leading ten covering 0.7%. The sample comprised central memory CD4+ T cells from blood. The rearrangement links TRBV29-1 to TRBJ1-2; D remains ambiguous. The TCR originated in a woman younger than 45 with type 1 diabetes. The CDR3 protein is CSVEQANNYGYTF. The CDR3 DNA reads as TGCAGCGTTGAGCAGGCAAATAACTATGGCTACACCTTC.